In its sample, the clone carrying this T cell receptor (beta chain) was seen once. This specimen belongs to a study of shared T cell receptors in the human thymus. V was pared by 7 bases and J by 6 bases, with 14 bases between. In germline, CDR1 is SQVTM, CDR2 ANQGSEA. This CDR3 comprises 12 residues. This table comes from immunoSEQ multiplex PCR, and its TCRdb copy is limited to in-frame clones, with some not included. This sample carries 720,000 or so clones, 80% to 90% of them seen once, and the ten largest clones take 0.0095% to 0.013%. These data are also associated with another study on human thymus T cells. That paper states: Thymic tissue was derived from resections collected during corrective heart surgery. In thymic and blood repertoires alike, V and J usage looked biased.

This TCR came from a girl under three years old with a congenital heart defect. Sequencing input: thymocytes. The rearrangement joins TRBV29-1 to TRBJ2-3; D ambiguous. The CDR3 spells CSAAVEKDTQYF. For the CDR3, the DNA is TGCAGCGCCGCCGTAGAAAAGGATACGCAGTATTTT.